The T cell receptor (beta chain) under discussion was sequenced for a study of shared clonotypes between healthy human individuals. Looking at the study overall: Two female and a few male donors aged 18 to 49 were enrolled.

It was 200 to 250 ng DNA, 25,000 to 35,000 T cell genomes, that sorted-subset replicate PCRs used. Measured with immunoSEQ multiplex PCR; TCRdb has only the in-frame clones, and not every one. The sample shows around 2.1 million clones, approximately 96% of them seen only once. This clone was counted only a few times. The germline V gene has CDR1 PRHDT and CDR2 FYEKMQ (reference sequence). The CDR3 has 15 residues. V was shortened by 0 bases and J by 6 bases, with 9 bases between the two germline ends. Source material: naive CD4+ T cells sorted from blood. Noted subset: CD45RA+ positively selected. The receptor was derived from a man in his late teens or twenties in good health. V usage is TRBV13 and J usage is TRBJ1-6; D is ambiguous. CDR3 protein: CASSLGRAGNSPLHF. As DNA, the CDR3 is TGTGCCAGCAGCTTAGGCCGGGCAGGTAATTCACCCCTCCACTTT. Looking up the rest from reference TRBV13 and TRBJ1-6 gives the full variable domain: AAGVIQSPRHLIKEKRETATLKCYPIPRHDTVYWYQQGPGQDPQFLISFYEKMQSDKGSIPDRFSAQQFSDYHSELNMSSLELGDSALYFCASSLGRAGNSPLHFGNGTRLTVT.